The rows below give T cell receptor beta chains drawn from one sample of a study of OX40 agonist ivuxolimab in advanced cancers. Sequenced by immunoSEQ multiplex PCR; TCRdb stores in-frame clones only, minus some. The table lists 75,000 to 95,000 clones, about 91% of them singletons. The sample was CD4+ or CD8+ T cells sorted from blood, taken in a trial of the OX40 agonist ivuxolimab. These TCRs come from an adult with an advanced solid tumor such as melanoma, head and neck, liver or kidney cancer. CDR3s include the opening cysteine and the closing phenylalanine or tryptophan.

TRBJ2-5,TRBV9,CASSPEQGGETQYF
TRBJ2-3,TRBV10-3,CAIGPGSGTDTQYF
TRBJ2-5,TRBV9,CASSSTRRMSAVETQYF
TRBJ2-7,TRBV5-4,CASSLVPTSYEQYF
TRBJ1-1,TRBV7-2,CASSPTGREGAFF
TRBJ1-1,TRBV6-6,CASSYSDFGTEAFF
TRBJ2-7,TRBV11-2,CASSYRGPTYEQYF
TRBJ2-3,TRBV19,CASRRTGASGDTQYF
TRBJ2-2,TRBV28,CASSATGTGNTGELFF
TRBJ1-3,TRBV18,CASSPPGQALVNTIYF
TRBJ1-5,TRBV4-1,CASSQDSGAGAYSQHF
TRBJ2-1,TRBV4-2,CASSTSSGSFNEQFF
TRBJ1-4,TRBV28,CASNAVGTNEKLFF
TRBJ2-1,TRBV7-9,CASSLFLGGRSEQFF
TRBJ2-1,TRBV19,CASRPGTGAPNEQFF
TRBJ1-1,TRBV11-2,CASSRLPTGLNTEAFF
TRBJ1-4,TRBV11-3,CASSLGGTNEKLFF
TRBJ1-4,TRBV18,CASSPRGGNEKLFF
TRBJ1-2,TRBV18,CASSPRGEGLYGYTF
TRBJ2-2,TRBV25-1,CASSGSAGGGTGELFF
TRBJ2-2,TRBV6-5,CASSSLFGQGIGELFF
TRBJ2-7,TRBV30,CAWAPLSGVYEQYF
TRBJ2-7,TRBV23-1,CASSQSVRTVSYEQYF
TRBJ1-5,TRBV4-2,CASSQDVSGRENQPQHF
TRBJ2-3,TRBV5-8,CASSLAIAGTTDTQYF
TRBJ2-3,TRBV5-1,CASTPGGGGTDTQYF
TRBJ2-7,TRBV28,CASISWGGAHEQYF
TRBJ1-2,TRBV28,CASSLLPGIYGYTF
TRBJ1-1,TRBV28,CASSLVMNTEAFF
TRBJ2-3,TRBV6-5,CASSYGLAGGTDTQYF
TRBJ2-7,TRBV6-5,CASSYSFTGSTYEQYF